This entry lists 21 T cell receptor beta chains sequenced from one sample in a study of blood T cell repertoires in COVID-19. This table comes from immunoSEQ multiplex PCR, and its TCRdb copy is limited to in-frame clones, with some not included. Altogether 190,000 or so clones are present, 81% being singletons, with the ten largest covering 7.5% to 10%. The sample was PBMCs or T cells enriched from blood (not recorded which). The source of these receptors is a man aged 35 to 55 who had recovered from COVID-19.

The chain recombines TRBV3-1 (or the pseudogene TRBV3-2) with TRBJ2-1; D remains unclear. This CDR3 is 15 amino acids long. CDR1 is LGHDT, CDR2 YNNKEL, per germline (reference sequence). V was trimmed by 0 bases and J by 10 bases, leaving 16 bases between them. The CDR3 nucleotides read TGTGCCAGCAGCCAAGACGCAGGCTTGGGTTTAGAGCAGTTCTTC. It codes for CASSQDAGLGLEQFF.

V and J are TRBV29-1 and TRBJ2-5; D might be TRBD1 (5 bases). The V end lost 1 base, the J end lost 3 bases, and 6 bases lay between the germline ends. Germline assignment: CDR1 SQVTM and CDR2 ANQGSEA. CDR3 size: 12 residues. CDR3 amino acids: CSVEGQKETQYF. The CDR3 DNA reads TGCAGCGTTGAAGGACAGAAAGAGACCCAGTACTTC.

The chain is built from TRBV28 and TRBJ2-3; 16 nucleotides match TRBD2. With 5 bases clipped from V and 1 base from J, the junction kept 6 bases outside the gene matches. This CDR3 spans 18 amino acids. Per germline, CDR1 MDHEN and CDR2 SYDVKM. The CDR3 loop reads CASSPGLAGGRGTDTQYF. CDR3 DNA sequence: TGTGCCAGCAGTCCGGGACTAGCGGGGGGGCGCGGCACAGATACGCAGTATTTT. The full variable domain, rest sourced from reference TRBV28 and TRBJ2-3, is DVKVTQSSRYLVKRTGEKVFLECVQDMDHENMFWYRQDPGLGLRLIYFSYDVKMKEKGDIPEGYSVSREKKERFSLILESASTNQTSMYLCASSPGLAGGRGTDTQYFGPGTRLTVL.

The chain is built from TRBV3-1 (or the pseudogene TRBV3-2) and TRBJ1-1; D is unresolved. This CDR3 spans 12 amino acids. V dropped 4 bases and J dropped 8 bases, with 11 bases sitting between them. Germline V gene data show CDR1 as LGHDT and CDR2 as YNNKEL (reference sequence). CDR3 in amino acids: CASSLGRSEAFF. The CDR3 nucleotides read TGTGCCAGCAGCCTCGGGAGGTCGGAAGCTTTCTTT.

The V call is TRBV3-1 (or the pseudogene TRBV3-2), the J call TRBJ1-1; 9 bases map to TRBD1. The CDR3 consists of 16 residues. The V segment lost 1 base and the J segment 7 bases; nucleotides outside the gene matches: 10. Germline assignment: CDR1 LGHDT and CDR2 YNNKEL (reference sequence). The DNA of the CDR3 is TGTGCCAGCAGCCAAGTTACAGGGGGCCGGAAAAGTGAAGCTTTCTTT. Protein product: CASSQVTGGRKSEAFF.

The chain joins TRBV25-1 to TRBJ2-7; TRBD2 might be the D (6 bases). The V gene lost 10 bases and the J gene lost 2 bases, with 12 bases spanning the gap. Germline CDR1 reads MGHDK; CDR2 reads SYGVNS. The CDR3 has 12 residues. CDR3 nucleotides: TGTGCCACCAGGGACTCCCCCTACGAGCAGTACTTC. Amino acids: CATRDSPYEQYF.

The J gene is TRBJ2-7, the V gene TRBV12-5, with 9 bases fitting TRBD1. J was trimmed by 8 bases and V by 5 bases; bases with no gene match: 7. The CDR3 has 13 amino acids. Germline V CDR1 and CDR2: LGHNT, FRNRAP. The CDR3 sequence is CASGLRQGEKQYF. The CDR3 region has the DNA TGTGCTAGTGGTCTCCGACAGGGGGAGAAGCAGTACTTC.

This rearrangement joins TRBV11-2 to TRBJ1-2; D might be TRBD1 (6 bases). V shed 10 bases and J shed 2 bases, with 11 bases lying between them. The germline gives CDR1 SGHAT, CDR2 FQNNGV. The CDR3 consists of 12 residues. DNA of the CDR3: TGTGCCACGGGGGGGCAAAACTATGGCTACACCTTC. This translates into CATGGQNYGYTF. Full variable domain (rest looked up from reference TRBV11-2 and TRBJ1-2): EAGVAQSPRYKIIEKRQSVAFWCNPISGHATLYWYQQILGQGPKLLIQFQNNGVVDDSQLPKDRFSAERLKGVDSTLKIQPAKLEDSAVYLCATGGQNYGYTFGSGTRLTVV.

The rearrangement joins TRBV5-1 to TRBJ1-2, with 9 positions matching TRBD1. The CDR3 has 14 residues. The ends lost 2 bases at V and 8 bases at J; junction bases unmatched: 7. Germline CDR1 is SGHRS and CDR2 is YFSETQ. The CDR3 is CASSLPGQGLGYTF. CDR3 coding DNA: TGCGCCAGCAGCTTACCGGGACAGGGCTTGGGCTACACCTTC. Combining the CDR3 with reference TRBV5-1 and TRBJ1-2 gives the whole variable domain KAGVTQTPRYLIKTRGQQVTLSCSPISGHRSVSWYQQTPGQGLQFLFEYFSETQRNKGNFPGRFSGRQFSNSRSEMNVSTLELGDSALYLCASSLPGQGLGYTFGSGTRLTVV.

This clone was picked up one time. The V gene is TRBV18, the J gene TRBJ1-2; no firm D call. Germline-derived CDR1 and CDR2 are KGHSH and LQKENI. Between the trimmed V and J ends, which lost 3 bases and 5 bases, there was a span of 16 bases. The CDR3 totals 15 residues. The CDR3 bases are TGTGCCAGCTCACCGGCGGCAAAACCATCGTATGGCTACACCTTC. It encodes CASSPAAKPSYGYTF.

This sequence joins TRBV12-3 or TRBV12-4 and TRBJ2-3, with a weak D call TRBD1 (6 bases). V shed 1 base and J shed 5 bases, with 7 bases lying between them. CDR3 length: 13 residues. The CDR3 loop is CASSLGGQDTQYF. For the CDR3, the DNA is TGTGCCAGCAGTTTAGGGGGGCAAGATACGCAGTATTTT.

The CDR3 here is CASRRVGGMNTEAFF. The CDR3 nucleotides read TGTGCCAGCCGGAGGGTCGGGGGGATGAACACTGAAGCTTTCTTT. This chain connects TRBV2 to TRBJ1-1; TRBD1 is a possible D gene (5 bases). Germline-derived CDR1 and CDR2 are SNHLY and FYNNEI. The V and J ends lost 8 bases and 0 bases respectively, with 16 bases between them. The CDR3 is made up of 15 amino acids.

The CDR3 nucleotides are TGTGCCAGCAGTTCCTACCGACAGGGTCGAGAGACCCAGTACTTC. Its translation: CASSSYRQGRETQYF. The rearrangement uses TRBV28 and TRBJ2-5; 7 bases are shared with TRBD1. The CDR3 loop spans 15 amino acids. The V and J ends lost 4 bases and 4 bases, in that order; junction bases with no gene match: 9. Germline assignment: CDR1 MDHEN and CDR2 SYDVKM. The entire variable domain, with the rest obtained from reference TRBV28 and TRBJ2-5, is as follows: DVKVTQSSRYLVKRTGEKVFLECVQDMDHENMFWYRQDPGLGLRLIYFSYDVKMKEKGDIPEGYSVSREKKERFSLILESASTNQTSMYLCASSSYRQGRETQYFGPGTRLLVL.

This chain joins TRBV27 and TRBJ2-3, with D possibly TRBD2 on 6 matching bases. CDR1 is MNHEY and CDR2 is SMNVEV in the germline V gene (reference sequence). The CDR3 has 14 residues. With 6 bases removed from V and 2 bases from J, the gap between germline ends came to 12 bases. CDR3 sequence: CASSHGGITDTQYF. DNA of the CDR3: TGTGCCAGCAGCCACGGGGGAATCACAGATACGCAGTATTTT.

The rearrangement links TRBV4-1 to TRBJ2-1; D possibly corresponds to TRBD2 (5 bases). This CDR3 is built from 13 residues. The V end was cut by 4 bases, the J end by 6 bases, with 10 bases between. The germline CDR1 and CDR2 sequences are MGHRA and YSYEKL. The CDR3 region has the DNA TGCGCCAGCAGCCCTCTCCGGGGCAATGAGCAGTTCTTC. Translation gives CASSPLRGNEQFF.

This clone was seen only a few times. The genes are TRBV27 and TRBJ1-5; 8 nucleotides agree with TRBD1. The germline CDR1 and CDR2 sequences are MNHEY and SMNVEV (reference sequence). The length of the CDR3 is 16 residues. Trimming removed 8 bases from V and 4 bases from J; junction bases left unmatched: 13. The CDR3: CASSALGRGQNQPQHF. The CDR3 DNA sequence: TGTGCCAGCTCGGCGTTGGGCAGGGGGCAGAATCAGCCCCAGCATTTT.

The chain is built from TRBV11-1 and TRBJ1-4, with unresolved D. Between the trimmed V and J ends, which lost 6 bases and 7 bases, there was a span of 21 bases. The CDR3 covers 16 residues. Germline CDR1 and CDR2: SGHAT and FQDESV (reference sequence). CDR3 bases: TGTGCCAGCAGTTATTCCGGGTTCGGCGTGGGTGAAAAACTGTTTTTT. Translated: CASSYSGFGVGEKLFF.

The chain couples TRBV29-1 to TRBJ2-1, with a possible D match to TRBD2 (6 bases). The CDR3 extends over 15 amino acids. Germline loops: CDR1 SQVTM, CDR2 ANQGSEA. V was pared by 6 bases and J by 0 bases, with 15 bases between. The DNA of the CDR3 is TGCAGCGTCCGGTACGGGGGAGCCTCCTACAATGAGCAGTTCTTC. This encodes CSVRYGGASYNEQFF.

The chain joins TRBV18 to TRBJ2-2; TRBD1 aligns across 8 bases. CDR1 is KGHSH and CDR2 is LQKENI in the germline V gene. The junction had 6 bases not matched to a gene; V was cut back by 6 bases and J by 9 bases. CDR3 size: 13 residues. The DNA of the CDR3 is TGTGCCAGCTCGGCGGACAGGGCCAGGGAGCTGTTTTTT. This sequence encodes CASSADRARELFF.

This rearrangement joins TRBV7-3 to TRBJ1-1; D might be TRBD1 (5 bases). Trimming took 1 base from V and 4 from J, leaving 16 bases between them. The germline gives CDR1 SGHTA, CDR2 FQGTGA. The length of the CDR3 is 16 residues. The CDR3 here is CASSLRGQGGRTEAFF. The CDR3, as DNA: TGTGCCAGCAGCTTAAGAGGGCAGGGAGGACGCACTGAAGCTTTCTTT.

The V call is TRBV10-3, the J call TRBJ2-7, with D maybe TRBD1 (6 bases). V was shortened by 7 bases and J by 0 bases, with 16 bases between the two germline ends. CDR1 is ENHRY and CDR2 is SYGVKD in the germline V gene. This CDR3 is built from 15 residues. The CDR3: CAINSGTSFSYEQYF. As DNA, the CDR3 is TGTGCCATCAACTCCGGGACATCCTTCTCCTACGAGCAGTACTTC.